The 28 T cell receptor beta chains in this list originate from one sample, sequenced in a study of blood T cell repertoires in COVID-19. Method: immunoSEQ multiplex PCR; TCRdb's copy keeps in-frame clones and lacks some. The sample shows fewer than 200,000 clones, over 70% of them seen only once. The sample was PBMCs or T cells enriched from blood (not recorded which). Receptors originate from a woman aged 45-60 years in a cohort exposed to, infected with or recovered from COVID-19 (not recorded which).

This clone was recorded once. This chain uses TRBV11-2 with TRBJ1-1, with D possibly matching TRBD1 (5 bases). This CDR3 spans 14 amino acids. The V end lost 5 bases, the J end lost 0 bases, and 10 bases lay between the germline ends. Germline-derived CDR1 and CDR2 are SGHAT and FQNNGV. CDR3 amino acids: CASSVRVMNTEAFF. DNA of the CDR3: TGTGCCAGCAGCGTCAGGGTAATGAACACTGAAGCTTTCTTT.

This sequence joins TRBV5-1 and TRBJ1-1; D gene ambiguous. Germline assignment: CDR1 SGHRS and CDR2 YFSETQ. The ends were cut back, 0 bases at V and 1 base at J, with 7 bases in the middle. The CDR3 sequence is 14 residues long. The CDR3 coding sequence is TGCGCCAGCAGCTTGGGGCCTAGGAACACTGAAGCTTTCTTT. Its translation: CASSLGPRNTEAFF.

J is TRBJ1-2 and V is TRBV6-1, with TRBD1 matching 8 bases. J lost 1 base, V lost 7 bases, and 20 bases had no gene match. The CDR3 covers 19 residues. Germline assignment: CDR1 MNHNS and CDR2 SASEGT. The CDR3 sequence: CASNDHLGTGGRFNYGYTF. CDR3 DNA sequence: TGTGCCAGCAATGATCATTTAGGGACAGGAGGCCGATTTAACTATGGCTACACCTTC.

The V gene is TRBV5-1, the J gene TRBJ1-2; weak D call: TRBD1 (6 bases). Germline V gene data show CDR1 as SGHRS and CDR2 as YFSETQ. V lost 2 bases to trimming and J lost 2 bases, with 10 bases between them. The CDR3 loop spans 14 amino acids. The CDR3 reads CASSLGQQNYGYTF. The CDR3 coding sequence is TGCGCCAGCAGCTTAGGACAGCAGAACTATGGCTACACCTTC.

This clone was observed once. The chain uses TRBV5-4 and TRBJ1-3; D not resolved. The germline gives CDR1 SGHNT, CDR2 YYREEE (reference sequence). Trimming left V 4 bases short and J 1 base short, with 15 bases between. CDR3 length: 16 residues. Here the CDR3 DNA reads TGTGCCAGCAGCCCCTCCGAAGGAGTATCTGGAAACACCATATATTTT. It encodes CASSPSEGVSGNTIYF.

CDR3 residues: CASRRQGGYNEQFF. CDR3 nucleotide sequence: TGTGCCAGCCGAAGACAGGGGGGTTACAATGAGCAGTTCTTC. The chain joins TRBV6-5 to TRBJ2-1; 9 bases are shared with TRBD1. CDR1 is MNHEY and CDR2 is SVGAGI in the germline V gene. The V segment lost 8 bases and the J segment 4 bases; nucleotides outside the gene matches: 6. This CDR3 has 14 residues.

The chain couples TRBV11-3 to TRBJ2-1; 10 nucleotides line up with TRBD1. Germline V gene sequence: CDR1 SGHNT, CDR2 YENEEA. Unmatched junction bases numbered 3, after V lost 4 bases and J lost 0 bases. CDR3 length: 16 residues. The CDR3 region has the DNA TGTGCCAGCAGCTCGCGGGACAGGGGCTCCTACAATGAGCAGTTCTTC. Translation: CASSSRDRGSYNEQFF.

In its sample, this clone was seen once. The rearrangement uses TRBV9 and TRBJ1-6; the D gene is possibly TRBD1 (5 bases). With 0 bases removed from V and 7 bases from J, the gap between germline ends came to 11 bases. Germline assignment: CDR1 SGDLS and CDR2 YYNGEE. This CDR3 region has 15 residues. DNA of the CDR3: TGTGCCAGCAGCGTAGTGGGAGGGACGAATTCACCCCTCCACTTT. It encodes CASSVVGGTNSPLHF.

The chain has TRBV7-2 and TRBJ1-4, with unresolved D. This CDR3 spans 13 amino acids. The germline V gene encodes CDR1 SGHTA and CDR2 FQGNSA. V was shortened by 3 bases and J by 8 bases, with 10 bases between the two germline ends. CDR3 region: CASSFSRGEKLFF. CDR3 nucleotides: TGTGCCAGCAGCTTCTCCCGGGGAGAAAAACTGTTTTTT.

The chain links TRBV6-4 to TRBJ2-2, with TRBD1 matching over 8 bases. The CDR3 is made up of 16 amino acids. J was trimmed by 1 base and V by 6 bases; bases with no gene match: 7. Germline CDR1 and CDR2: MRHNA and SNTAGT. CDR3 protein: CASSSYGTGNTGELFF. In DNA form, the CDR3 reads TGTGCCAGCAGCTCCTATGGGACAGGGAACACCGGGGAGCTGTTTTTT.

The gene calls are TRBV14 and TRBJ1-1, with D possibly TRBD1 on 5 matching bases. CDR3 size: 13 residues. Per germline, CDR1 SGHDN and CDR2 FVKESK. With 5 bases removed from V and 1 base from J, the gap between germline ends came to 8 bases. The CDR3 coding sequence is TGTGCCAGCAGCTTACAGGAGAACACTGAAGCTTTCTTT. Translating gives CASSLQENTEAFF.

This clone was observed a single time. This rearrangement joins TRBV18 to TRBJ2-7; TRBD1 might be the D (6 bases). This CDR3 has 15 residues. Per germline, CDR1 KGHSH and CDR2 LQKENI. V lost 6 bases to trimming and J lost 4 bases, with 19 bases between them. CDR3 sequence (DNA): TGTGCCAGCTCCCTCGGAACAGGGTGGTCATACGAGCAGTACTTC. Its protein is CASSLGTGWSYEQYF.

This chain connects TRBV5-6 to TRBJ2-7, with D perhaps TRBD1 (5 bases). The V end was cut by 2 bases, the J end by 0 bases, with 9 bases between. Germline lookup yields CDR1 SGHDT and CDR2 YYEEEE. The CDR3 runs to 14 residues. The CDR3 DNA sequence: TGTGCCAGCAGCTTCGACAGACACTCCTACGAGCAGTACTTC. This codes for CASSFDRHSYEQYF.

V is TRBV19 and J is TRBJ1-1, with 9 positions matching TRBD1. V was pared by 4 bases and J by 2 bases, with 8 bases of the junction left unmatched. The CDR3 has 16 amino acids. The germline CDR1 and CDR2 sequences are LNHDA and SQIVND (reference sequence). CDR3 DNA sequence: TGTGCCAGTAGTAGGGACAGGGACTTTTTCAACACTGAAGCTTTCTTT. It codes for CASSRDRDFFNTEAFF.

V usage is TRBV2 and J usage is TRBJ1-4, with D possibly being TRBD1 (5 bases). V was pared by 0 bases and J by 8 bases, with 19 bases between. Germline CDR1 reads SNHLY; CDR2 reads FYNNEI. The CDR3 extends over 17 amino acids. CDR3 sequence: CASSEALRGGEDEKLFF. CDR3 sequence (DNA): TGTGCCAGCAGTGAAGCGCTTCGGGGAGGGGAAGACGAAAAACTGTTTTTT.

The chain is built from TRBV3-1 (or the pseudogene TRBV3-2) and TRBJ2-3, with 8 bases aligning to TRBD2. Germline V lookup: CDR1 LGHDT, CDR2 YNNKEL (reference sequence). The CDR3 extends over 16 amino acids. V was clipped by 1 base and J by 5 bases; unmatched bases: 8. The CDR3 DNA is TGTGCCAGCAGCCAAGTAGCGGGAAGGTCTGGAGATACGCAGTATTTT. This gives the protein CASSQVAGRSGDTQYF.

V is TRBV27 and J is TRBJ2-3, with D unresolved. The germline V gene encodes CDR1 MNHEY and CDR2 SMNVEV (reference sequence). CDR3 length equals 14 residues. Trimming pared 6 bases from V and 2 bases from J, leaving 12 bases between. As DNA, the CDR3 is TGTGCCAGCAGACCAGGATGGGCCACAGATACGCAGTATTTT. Its protein product is CASRPGWATDTQYF.

This clone has just one count. The chain uses TRBV5-1 and TRBJ2-7, with D possibly being TRBD1 (5 bases). The length of the CDR3 is 12 residues. The germline V and J ends were trimmed by 4 bases and 6 bases, with 11 bases remaining between them. Germline V gene data show CDR1 as SGHRS and CDR2 as YFSETQ. The CDR3 region is CASSPRQIEQYF. The CDR3 DNA reads TGCGCCAGCAGCCCCCGACAGATCGAGCAGTACTTC.

The chain carries TRBV6-5 and TRBJ1-2; TRBD1 might be the D (5 bases). The V gene's germline CDR1 is MNHEY and CDR2 SVGAGI. The CDR3 has 14 amino acids. With 4 bases removed from V and 4 bases from J, the gap between germline ends came to 13 bases. Here the CDR3 DNA reads TGTGCCAGCAGTTCCCAGGGCAGTCCCTATGGCTACACCTTC. Encoded protein: CASSSQGSPYGYTF.

About this clone: This specimen includes other DNA sequences encoding the same CDR3. CDR3 residues: CASSQGLASTDTQYF. CDR3 nucleotides: TGTGCCAGCAGCCAAGGACTAGCTAGCACAGATACGCAGTATTTT. The chain has TRBV3-1 (or the pseudogene TRBV3-2) and TRBJ2-3; 7 positions agree with TRBD2. Per the germline V gene, CDR1 is LGHDT and CDR2 is YNNKEL (reference sequence). The V gene end was trimmed by 1 base and the J gene end by 0 bases; junction bases not matched to a gene: 1. The CDR3 has 15 amino acids.

This rearrangement joins TRBV29-1 to TRBJ1-2, with TRBD1 identical over 9 bases. CDR1 is SQVTM and CDR2 is ANQGSEA in the germline V gene. The CDR3 contains 10 residues. V lost 8 bases and J lost 13; bases outside the gene matches: 8. The CDR3 DNA follows: TGCAGCACGGGACAGGGAGCTTTCACCTTC. Its protein product is CSTGQGAFTF.

The J gene is TRBJ2-7, the V gene TRBV7-2; weak D call: TRBD2 (6 bases). This CDR3 is built from 14 residues. The germline gives CDR1 SGHTA, CDR2 FQGNSA. The ends were cut back, 4 bases at V and 3 bases at J, with 13 bases in the middle. DNA for the CDR3: TGTGCCAGCAGCTGGGGAAGGGACTTCTACGAGCAGTACTTC. Its translation: CASSWGRDFYEQYF.

This clone was seen just once. The rearrangement uses TRBV5-4 and TRBJ2-3, with 9 bases that match TRBD2. From germline, CDR1 is SGHNT and CDR2 YYREEE (reference sequence). CDR3 length: 16 amino acids. V shed 0 bases, J shed 2 bases, and the junction held 4 bases outside the gene matches. The CDR3 is CASSLERGEYTDTQYF. CDR3 in DNA: TGTGCCAGCAGCTTGGAGCGGGGGGAATACACAGATACGCAGTATTTT.

The chain employs TRBV28 and TRBJ2-7; possibly TRBD1 for D (5 bases). Germline loops: CDR1 MDHEN, CDR2 SYDVKM. Trimming removed 6 bases at V and 3 bases at J, with 18 bases between. This CDR3 region has 15 residues. CDR3 residues: CASRQPGQGRYEQYF. The CDR3 coding sequence is TGTGCCAGCAGACAGCCGGGTCAGGGTCGCTACGAGCAGTACTTC.

The V and J genes are TRBV20-1 and TRBJ1-6; D uncertain. Trimming shortened V by 3 bases and J by 5 bases, and 14 bases separated the two germline ends. In germline, CDR1 is DFQATT, CDR2 SNEGSKA (reference sequence). The CDR3 is 15 amino acids. In DNA, the CDR3 is TGCAGTGCTAGTCGTGGAGGGCAGAATAATTCACCCCTCCACTTT. Residues: CSASRGGQNNSPLHF.

The chain employs TRBV4-3 and TRBJ1-2; 12 bases map to TRBD1. Germline CDR1 is LGHNA and CDR2 is YSLEER. J was trimmed by 4 bases and V by 4 bases; bases with no gene match: 4. The CDR3 contains 15 residues. CDR3 sequence: CASSRGTGGGYGYTF. The CDR3 DNA reads as TGCGCCAGCAGCCGAGGGACAGGGGGCGGCTATGGCTACACCTTC.

This chain uses TRBV24-1 with TRBJ1-1; 11 positions match TRBD1. Germline CDR1 reads KGHDR; CDR2 reads SFDVKD. The junction had 1 base not matched to a gene; V was cut back by 2 bases and J by 0 bases. This CDR3 contains 16 residues. The CDR3 DNA reads TGTGCCACCAGTGATTGGACAGGGGGCATGAACACTGAAGCTTTCTTT. This translates into CATSDWTGGMNTEAFF.

In this sample, this clone turned up a few times. This chain joins TRBV12-3 or TRBV12-4 and TRBJ2-7, with 9 bases aligning to TRBD1. Trimming cost V 6 bases and J 3 bases; bases outside gene matches: 3. The CDR3 has 13 amino acids. In nucleotides, the CDR3 is TGTGCCAGCAGGGGACAGGGCTTCTACGAGCAGTACTTC. As protein: CASRGQGFYEQYF.